The 8 T cell receptor beta chains presented below share a single source sample, sequenced in a study of Ad26.COV2.S vaccination and SARS-CoV-2 variants. Assay: immunoSEQ multiplex PCR; the TCRdb copy retains only in-frame clones and omits some. This table has 300,000 to 400,000 clones, 75% to 90% appearing once. The treatment: roughly 18 received Ad26.COV2.S at low or high dose, single or two shots; about 5 received placebo; per-sample allocation not given. Sampling was done on day 63 after the first vaccine or placebo injection. Specimen: peripheral blood, collected in a trial of Ad26.COV2.S vaccine versus placebo. Every receptor here comes from a person aged 18 to 59 who received the Ad26.COV2.S COVID-19 vaccine or a placebo.

This clone occurred once. The V gene is TRBV12-1, the J gene TRBJ2-5; TRBD2, the table's D call, lacks a check against the DNA. TRBV12-1 is designated a pseudogene. This CDR3 is built from 19 residues. The CDR3 coding sequence is TGTGCCAGCAGCGGACCCGGGACTAGCGGGGGGGCTGAGCAAGAGACCCAGTACTTC. It yields the protein CASSGPGTSGGAEQETQYF.

The chain combines TRBV5-4 with TRBJ2-2, with D perhaps matching TRBD1 (5 bases). The CDR3 covers 14 residues. Germline V gene sequence: CDR1 SGHNT, CDR2 YYREEE (reference sequence). Between the trimmed V and J ends, which lost 2 bases and 6 bases, there was a span of 11 bases. The CDR3 DNA reads TGTGCCAGCAGCTTCTTAGGGGCGGCCGGGGAGCTGTTTTTT. It specifies CASSFLGAAGELFF.

The CDR3 here is CASSHSYEQYF. As DNA, the CDR3 is TGTGCCAGCAGTCACTCCTACGAGCAGTACTTC. The chain combines TRBV28 with TRBJ2-7, with D uncertain. Germline CDR1 and CDR2: MDHEN and SYDVKM. V lost 5 bases and J 0 bases, leaving 2 bases between the germline ends. There are 11 residues in the CDR3.

This clone was observed a single time. The J gene is TRBJ1-3, the V gene TRBV30, with D possibly matching TRBD1 (5 bases). V lost 3 bases and J lost 2, with 17 bases in between. The CDR3 spans 16 residues. Germline CDR1 GTSNPN, CDR2 SVGIG (reference sequence). CDR3 bases: TGTGCCTGGAGAGGATTGGGACCCGTAGCTGGAAACACCATATATTTT. It codes for CAWRGLGPVAGNTIYF.

This rearrangement joins TRBV2 to TRBJ2-7; tentative D call: TRBD2 (5 bases). This CDR3 comprises 12 residues. The V gene lost 4 bases and the J gene lost 2 bases, with 6 bases spanning the gap. The germline V gene has CDR1 SNHLY and CDR2 FYNNEI. As DNA, the CDR3 is TGTGCCAGCAGTGCGGGGACCTACGAGCAGTACTTC. It codes for CASSAGTYEQYF.

The rearrangement joins TRBV4-3 to TRBJ2-7; 7 bases agree with TRBD1. Germline values: CDR1 LGHNA, CDR2 YSLEER. V trimming: 4 bases; J trimming: 0 bases; junction bases outside the gene matches: 15. This CDR3 has 18 residues. The CDR3, as DNA: TGCGCCAGCAGCCCTAAGGCAGGTACAGGGGTAAGCTCCTACGAGCAGTACTTC. Its protein product is CASSPKAGTGVSSYEQYF.

This rearrangement joins TRBV4-1 to TRBJ2-3; D perhaps matches TRBD1 (6 bases). This CDR3 comprises 19 residues. V was cut by 4 bases and J by 0 bases, with 23 bases left in between. Germline V lookup: CDR1 MGHRA, CDR2 YSYEKL. Written as DNA, the CDR3 is TGCGCCAGCAGCCCCAGCCTGGGGGACACGAGGCGCAGCACAGATACGCAGTATTTT. Translated, it gives CASSPSLGDTRRSTDTQYF.

The chain links TRBV19 to TRBJ1-2, with D tentatively TRBD1 (6 bases). CDR3 length: 15 amino acids. Germline lookup yields CDR1 LNHDA and CDR2 SQIVND (reference sequence). The V and J ends lost 6 bases and 2 bases respectively, with 16 bases between them. For the CDR3, the DNA is TGTGCCAGTAGGACCACACAGGGAGGGAACTATGGCTACACCTTC. It translates to CASRTTQGGNYGYTF.